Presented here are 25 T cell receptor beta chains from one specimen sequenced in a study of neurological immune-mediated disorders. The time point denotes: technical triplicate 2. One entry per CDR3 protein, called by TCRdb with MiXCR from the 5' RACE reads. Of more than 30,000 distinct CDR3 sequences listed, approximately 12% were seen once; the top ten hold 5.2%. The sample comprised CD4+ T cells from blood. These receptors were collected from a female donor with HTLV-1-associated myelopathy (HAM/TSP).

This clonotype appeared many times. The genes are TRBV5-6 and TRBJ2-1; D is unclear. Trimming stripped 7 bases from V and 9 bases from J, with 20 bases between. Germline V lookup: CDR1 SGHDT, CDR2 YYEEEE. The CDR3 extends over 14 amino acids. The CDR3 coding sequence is TGTGCCAGCTCCGCTGAGCGTGTTGGAACTGAGCAGTTCTTC. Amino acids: CASSAERVGTEQFF.

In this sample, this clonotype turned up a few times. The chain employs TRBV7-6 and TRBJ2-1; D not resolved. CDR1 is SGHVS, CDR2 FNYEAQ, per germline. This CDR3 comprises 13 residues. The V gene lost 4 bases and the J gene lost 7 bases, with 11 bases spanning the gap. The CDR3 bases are TGTGCCAGCAGCTACGGTGGGCAAAATGAGCAGTTCTTC. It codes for CASSYGGQNEQFF. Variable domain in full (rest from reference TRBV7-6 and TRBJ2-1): GAGVSQSPRYKVTKRGQDVALRCDPISGHVSLYWYRQALGQGPEFLTYFNYEAQQDKSGLPNDRFSAERPEGSISTLTIQRTEQRDSAMYRCASSYGGQNEQFFGPGTRLTVL.

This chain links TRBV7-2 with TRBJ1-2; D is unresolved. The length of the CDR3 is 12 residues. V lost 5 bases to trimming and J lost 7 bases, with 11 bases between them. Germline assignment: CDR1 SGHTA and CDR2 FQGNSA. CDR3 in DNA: TGTGCCAGCAGCCCGACCGACGTTGGCTACACCTTC. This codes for CASSPTDVGYTF.

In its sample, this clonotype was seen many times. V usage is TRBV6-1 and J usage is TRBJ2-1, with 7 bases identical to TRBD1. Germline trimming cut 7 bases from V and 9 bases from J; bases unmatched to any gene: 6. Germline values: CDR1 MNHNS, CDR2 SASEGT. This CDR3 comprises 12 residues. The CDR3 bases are TGTGCCAGCAACTGGGACAGACTTGAGCAGTTCTTC. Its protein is CASNWDRLEQFF.

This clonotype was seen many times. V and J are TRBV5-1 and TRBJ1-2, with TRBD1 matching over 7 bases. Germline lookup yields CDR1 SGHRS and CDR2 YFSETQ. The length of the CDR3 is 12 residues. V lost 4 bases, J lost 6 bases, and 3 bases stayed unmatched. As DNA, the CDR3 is TGCGCCAGCAGCATAGGACAGGATGGCTACACCTTC. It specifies CASSIGQDGYTF.

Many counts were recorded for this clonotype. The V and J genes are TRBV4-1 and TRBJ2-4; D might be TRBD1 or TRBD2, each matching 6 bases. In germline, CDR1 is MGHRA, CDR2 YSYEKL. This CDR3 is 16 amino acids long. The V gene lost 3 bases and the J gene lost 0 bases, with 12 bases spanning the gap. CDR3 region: CASSQLGGLAKNIQYF. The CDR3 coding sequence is TGCGCCAGCAGCCAGCTAGGGGGACTAGCCAAAAACATTCAGTACTTC.

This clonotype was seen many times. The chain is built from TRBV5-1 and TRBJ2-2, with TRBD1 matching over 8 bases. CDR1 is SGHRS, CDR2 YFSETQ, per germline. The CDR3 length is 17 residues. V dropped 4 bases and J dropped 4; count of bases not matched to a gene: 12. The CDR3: CASSRVADRARTGELFF. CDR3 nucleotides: TGCGCCAGCAGCCGAGTCGCGGACAGGGCCCGCACCGGGGAGCTGTTTTTT.

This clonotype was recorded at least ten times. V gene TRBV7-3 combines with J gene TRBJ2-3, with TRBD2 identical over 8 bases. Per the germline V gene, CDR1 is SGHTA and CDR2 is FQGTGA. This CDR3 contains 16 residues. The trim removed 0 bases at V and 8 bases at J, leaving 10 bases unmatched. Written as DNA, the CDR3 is TGTGCCAGCAGCTTAACCTCCGGGACTAGATGGAGTACGCAGTATTTT. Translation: CASSLTSGTRWSTQYF.

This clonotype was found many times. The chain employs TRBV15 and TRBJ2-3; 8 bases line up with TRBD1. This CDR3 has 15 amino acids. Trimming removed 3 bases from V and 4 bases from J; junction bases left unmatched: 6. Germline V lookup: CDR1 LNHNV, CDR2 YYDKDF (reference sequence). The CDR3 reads CATSSPGQEADTQYF. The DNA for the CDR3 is TGTGCCACCAGCAGTCCGGGACAGGAGGCAGATACGCAGTATTTT.

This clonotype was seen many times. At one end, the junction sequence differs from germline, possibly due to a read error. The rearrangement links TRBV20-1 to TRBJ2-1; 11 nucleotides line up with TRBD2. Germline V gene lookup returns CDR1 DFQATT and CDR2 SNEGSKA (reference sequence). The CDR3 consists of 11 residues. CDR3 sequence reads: CGLAGGNEQFF. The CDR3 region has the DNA TGTGGGCTAGCGGGGGGCAATGAGCAGTTCTTC.

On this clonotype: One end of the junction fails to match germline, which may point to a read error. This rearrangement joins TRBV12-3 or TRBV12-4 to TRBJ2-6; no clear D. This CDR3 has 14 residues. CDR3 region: CASSLSSGVNVLTF. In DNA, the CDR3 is TGTGCCAGCAGTTTGAGCTCTGGGGTCAACGTACTGACTTTC.

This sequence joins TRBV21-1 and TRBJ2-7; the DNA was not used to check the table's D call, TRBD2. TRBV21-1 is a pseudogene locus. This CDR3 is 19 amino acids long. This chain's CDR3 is CASSLTSGLAGGSISEQYF. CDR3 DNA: TGTGCCAGCAGCCTTACCTCTGGGCTAGCGGGAGGCTCCATCTCCGAGCAGTACTTC.

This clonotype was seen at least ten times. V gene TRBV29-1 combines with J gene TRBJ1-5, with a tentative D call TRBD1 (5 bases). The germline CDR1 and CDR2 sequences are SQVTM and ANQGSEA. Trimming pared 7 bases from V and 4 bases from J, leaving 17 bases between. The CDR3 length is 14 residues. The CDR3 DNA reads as TGCAGCGGCCAAGGGAGGGGTGGGAATCAGCCCCAGCATTTT. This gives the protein CSGQGRGGNQPQHF.

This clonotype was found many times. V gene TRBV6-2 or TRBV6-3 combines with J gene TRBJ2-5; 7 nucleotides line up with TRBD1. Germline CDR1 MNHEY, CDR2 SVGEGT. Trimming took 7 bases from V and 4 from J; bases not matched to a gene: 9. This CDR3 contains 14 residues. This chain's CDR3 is CASTDDRVGETQYF. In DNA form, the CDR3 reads TGTGCCAGCACTGATGACAGGGTCGGAGAGACCCAGTACTTC.

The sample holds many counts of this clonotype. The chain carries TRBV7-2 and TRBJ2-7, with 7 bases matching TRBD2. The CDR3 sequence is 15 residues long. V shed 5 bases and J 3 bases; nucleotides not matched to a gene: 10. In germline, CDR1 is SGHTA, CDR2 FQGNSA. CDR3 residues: CASSTLVGGIYEQYF. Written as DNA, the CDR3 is TGTGCCAGCAGCACTCTTGTGGGGGGGATCTACGAGCAGTACTTC.

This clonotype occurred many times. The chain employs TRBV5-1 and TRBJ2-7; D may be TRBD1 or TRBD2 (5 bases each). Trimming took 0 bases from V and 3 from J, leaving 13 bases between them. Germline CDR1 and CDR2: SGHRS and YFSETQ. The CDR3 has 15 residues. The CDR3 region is CASSLASGPNYEQYF. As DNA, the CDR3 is TGCGCCAGCAGCTTGGCCTCGGGACCGAACTACGAGCAGTACTTC. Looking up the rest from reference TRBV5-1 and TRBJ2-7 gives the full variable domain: KAGVTQTPRYLIKTRGQQVTLSCSPISGHRSVSWYQQTPGQGLQFLFEYFSETQRNKGNFPGRFSGRQFSNSRSEMNVSTLELGDSALYLCASSLASGPNYEQYFGPGTRLTVT.

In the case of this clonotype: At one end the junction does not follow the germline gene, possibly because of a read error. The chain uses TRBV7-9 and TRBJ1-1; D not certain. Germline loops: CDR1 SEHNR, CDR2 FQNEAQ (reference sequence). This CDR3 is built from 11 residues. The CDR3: CASIPNTVAFF. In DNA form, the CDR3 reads TGTGCCAGCATCCCGAACACTGTAGCTTTCTTT.

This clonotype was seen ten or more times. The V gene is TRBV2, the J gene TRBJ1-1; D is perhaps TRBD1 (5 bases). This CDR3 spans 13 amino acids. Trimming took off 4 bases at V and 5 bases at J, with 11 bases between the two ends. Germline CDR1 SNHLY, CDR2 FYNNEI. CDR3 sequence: CASSVWGGTEAFF. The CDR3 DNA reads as TGTGCCAGCAGTGTATGGGGCGGGACTGAAGCTTTCTTT.

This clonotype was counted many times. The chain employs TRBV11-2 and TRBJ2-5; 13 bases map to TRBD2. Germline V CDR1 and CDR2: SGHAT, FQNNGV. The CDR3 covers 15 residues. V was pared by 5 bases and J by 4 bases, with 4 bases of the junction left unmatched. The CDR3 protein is CASSARLAGGETQYF. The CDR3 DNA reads TGTGCCAGCAGCGCTCGACTAGCGGGGGGAGAGACCCAGTACTTC.

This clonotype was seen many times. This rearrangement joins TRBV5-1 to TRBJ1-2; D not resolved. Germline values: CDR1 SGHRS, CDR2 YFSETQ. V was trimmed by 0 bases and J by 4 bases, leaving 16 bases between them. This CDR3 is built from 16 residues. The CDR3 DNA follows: TGCGCCAGCAGCTTGGAAGGTTCCGGGAACGGCTATGGCTACACCTTC. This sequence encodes CASSLEGSGNGYGYTF.

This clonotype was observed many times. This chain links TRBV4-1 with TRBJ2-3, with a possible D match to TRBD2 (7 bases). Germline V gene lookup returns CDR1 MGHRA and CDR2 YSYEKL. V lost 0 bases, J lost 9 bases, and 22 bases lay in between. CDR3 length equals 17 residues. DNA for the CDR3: TGCGCCAGCAGCCAAGATCTTACGGGGGGCCCCTTTATAACGCAGTATTTT. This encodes CASSQDLTGGPFITQYF.

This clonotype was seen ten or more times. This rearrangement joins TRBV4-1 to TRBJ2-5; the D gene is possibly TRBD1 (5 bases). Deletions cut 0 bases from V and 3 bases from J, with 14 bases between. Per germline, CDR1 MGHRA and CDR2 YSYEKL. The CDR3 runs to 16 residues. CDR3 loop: CASSQDVRGSEETQYF. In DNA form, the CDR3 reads TGCGCCAGCAGCCAAGATGTTAGGGGAAGCGAAGAGACCCAGTACTTC.

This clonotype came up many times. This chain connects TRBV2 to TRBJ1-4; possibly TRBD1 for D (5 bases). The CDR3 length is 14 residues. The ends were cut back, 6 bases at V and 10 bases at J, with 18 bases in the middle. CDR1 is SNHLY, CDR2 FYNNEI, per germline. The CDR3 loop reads CASSPRRDGGKLFF. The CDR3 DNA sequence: TGTGCCAGCAGCCCGAGGAGGGACGGCGGAAAACTGTTTTTT.

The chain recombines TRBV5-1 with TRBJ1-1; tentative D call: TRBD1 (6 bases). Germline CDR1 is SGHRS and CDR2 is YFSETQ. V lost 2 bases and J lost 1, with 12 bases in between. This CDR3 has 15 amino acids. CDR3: CASSLSGGKNTEAFF. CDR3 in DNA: TGCGCCAGCAGCTTATCCGGGGGCAAGAACACTGAAGCTTTCTTT.

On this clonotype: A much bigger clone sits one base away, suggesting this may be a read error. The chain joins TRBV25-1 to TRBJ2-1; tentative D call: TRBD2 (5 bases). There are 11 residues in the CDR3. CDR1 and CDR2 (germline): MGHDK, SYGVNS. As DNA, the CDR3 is TGTGCCAACAGTGAGGGTTTTGAGCAGTTCTTC. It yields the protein CANSEGFEQFF.